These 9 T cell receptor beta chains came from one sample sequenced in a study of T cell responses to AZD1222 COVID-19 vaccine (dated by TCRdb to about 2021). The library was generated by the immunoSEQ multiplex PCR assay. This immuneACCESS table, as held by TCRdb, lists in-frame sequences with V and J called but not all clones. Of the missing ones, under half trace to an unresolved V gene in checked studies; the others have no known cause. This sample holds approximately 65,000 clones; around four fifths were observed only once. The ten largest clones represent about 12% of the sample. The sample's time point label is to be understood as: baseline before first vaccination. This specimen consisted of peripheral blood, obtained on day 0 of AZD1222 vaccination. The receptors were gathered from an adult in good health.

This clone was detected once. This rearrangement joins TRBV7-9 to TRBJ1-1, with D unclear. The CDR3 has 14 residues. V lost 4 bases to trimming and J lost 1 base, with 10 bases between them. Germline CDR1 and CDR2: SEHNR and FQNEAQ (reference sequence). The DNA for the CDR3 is TGTGCCAGCAGCTCTTCACCCCGGAACACTGAAGCTTTCTTT. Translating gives CASSSSPRNTEAFF.

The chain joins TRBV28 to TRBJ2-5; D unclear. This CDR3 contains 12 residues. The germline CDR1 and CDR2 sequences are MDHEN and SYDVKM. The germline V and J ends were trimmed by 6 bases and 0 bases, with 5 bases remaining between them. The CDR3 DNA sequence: TGTGCCAGCAGCCGGGACCAAGAGACCCAGTACTTC. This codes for CASSRDQETQYF.

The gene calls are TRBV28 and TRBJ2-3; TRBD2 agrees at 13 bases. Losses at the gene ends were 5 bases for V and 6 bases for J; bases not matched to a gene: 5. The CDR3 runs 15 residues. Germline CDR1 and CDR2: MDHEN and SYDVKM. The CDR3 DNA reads TGTGCCAGCAGTGATCCGGGACTAGCGGGGGATACGCAGTATTTT. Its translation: CASSDPGLAGDTQYF.

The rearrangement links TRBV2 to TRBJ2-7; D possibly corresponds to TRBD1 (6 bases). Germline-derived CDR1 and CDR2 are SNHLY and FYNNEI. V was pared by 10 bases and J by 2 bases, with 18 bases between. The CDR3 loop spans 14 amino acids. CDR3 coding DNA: TGTGCCACAAAAACCGGGACATCAGCCTACGAGCAGTACTTC. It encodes CATKTGTSAYEQYF.

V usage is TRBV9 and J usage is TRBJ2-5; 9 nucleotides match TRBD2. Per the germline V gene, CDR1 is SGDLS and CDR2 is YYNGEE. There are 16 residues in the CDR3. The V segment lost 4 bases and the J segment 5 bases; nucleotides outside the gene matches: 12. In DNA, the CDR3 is TGTGCCAGCAGCTCATGGGCGGGGGGGCCTAGCGAGACCCAGTACTTC. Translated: CASSSWAGGPSETQYF.

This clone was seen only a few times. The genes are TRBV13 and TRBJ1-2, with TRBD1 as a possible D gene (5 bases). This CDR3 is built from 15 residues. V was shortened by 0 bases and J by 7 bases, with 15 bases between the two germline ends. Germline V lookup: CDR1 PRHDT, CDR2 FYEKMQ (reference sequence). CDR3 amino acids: CASSLGRQGLVGYTF. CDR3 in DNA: TGTGCCAGCAGCTTAGGCCGGCAGGGACTCGTTGGCTACACCTTC.

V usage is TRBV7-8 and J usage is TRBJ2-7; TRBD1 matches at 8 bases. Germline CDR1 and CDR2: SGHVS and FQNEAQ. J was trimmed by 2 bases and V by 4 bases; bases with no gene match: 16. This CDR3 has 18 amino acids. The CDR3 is CASSYSGTGRKRAYEQYF. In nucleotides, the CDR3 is TGTGCCAGCAGCTACTCCGGGACAGGTCGAAAGAGGGCCTACGAGCAGTACTTC.

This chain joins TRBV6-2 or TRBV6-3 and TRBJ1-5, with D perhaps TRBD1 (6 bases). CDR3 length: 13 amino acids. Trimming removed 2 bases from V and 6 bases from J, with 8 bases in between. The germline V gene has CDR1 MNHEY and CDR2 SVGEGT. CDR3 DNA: TGTGCCAGCAGTTACACAGGGAGTCAGCCCCAGCATTTT. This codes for CASSYTGSQPQHF.

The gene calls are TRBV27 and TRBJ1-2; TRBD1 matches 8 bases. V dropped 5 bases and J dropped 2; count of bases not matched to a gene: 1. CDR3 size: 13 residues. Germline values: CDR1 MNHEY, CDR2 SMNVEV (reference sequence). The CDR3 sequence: CASSRQGNYGYTF. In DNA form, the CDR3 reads TGTGCCAGCAGTCGACAGGGGAACTATGGCTACACCTTC.